This T cell receptor (beta chain) derives from a study of response to subunit inactivated influenza vaccine. The germline V gene encodes CDR1 SNHLY and CDR2 FYNNEI. V was cut by 3 bases and J by 7 bases, with 9 bases left in between. The CDR3 covers 12 residues. Overall study findings and caveats: There was a suggestion from the authors that each seasonal influenza vaccination recruits few new T cells.

This clonotype was counted only a few times. Antigen unknown. From the RT-PCR reads, TCRdb called clonotypes with MiXCR, one entry per CDR3 protein. This sample has about 650,000 distinct CDR3 sequences; around 16% occur once, and the top ten carry 11%. This clonotype originated in a man between 50 and 59 years old who received an inactivated influenza vaccine. The chain couples TRBV2 to TRBJ2-5; a possible D gene is TRBD1 (5 bases). The starting material was PBMCs from blood, obtained approximately 12 days after vaccination. CDR3 residues: CASSETVWTQYF. CDR3 nucleotides: TGTGCCAGCAGTGAGACAGTATGGACCCAGTACTTC.